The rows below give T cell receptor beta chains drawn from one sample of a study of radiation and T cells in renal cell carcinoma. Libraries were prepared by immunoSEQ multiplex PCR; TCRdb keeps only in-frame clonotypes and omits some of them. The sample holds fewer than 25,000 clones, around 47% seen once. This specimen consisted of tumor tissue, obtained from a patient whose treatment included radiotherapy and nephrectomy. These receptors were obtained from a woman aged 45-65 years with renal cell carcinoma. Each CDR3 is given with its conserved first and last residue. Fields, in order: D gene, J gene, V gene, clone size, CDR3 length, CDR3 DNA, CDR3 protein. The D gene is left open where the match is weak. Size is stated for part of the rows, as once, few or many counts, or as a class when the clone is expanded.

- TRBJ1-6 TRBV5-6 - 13 TGTGCCAGCAGCTTTGGGGCTGGGAGGGCCCTCCACTTT CASSFGAGRALHF
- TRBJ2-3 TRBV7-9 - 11 TGTGCCAGCAGCTTCACAGATACGCAGTATTTT CASSFTDTQYF
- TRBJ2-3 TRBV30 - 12 TGTGCCTGGAGTGTACCTCCCACCACGCAGTATTTT CAWSVPPTTQYF
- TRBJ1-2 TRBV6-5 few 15 TGTGCCAGCAGTTACACCATGGGTGGTAAAGATGGCTACACCTTC CASSYTMGGKDGYTF
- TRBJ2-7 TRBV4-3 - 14 TGCGCCAGCAGCCAAGGGCGGACTACCTACGAGCAGTACTTC CASSQGRTTYEQYF
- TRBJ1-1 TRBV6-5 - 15 TGTGCCAGCAGTTACAGGGGAACGATCGGCACTGAAGCTTTCTTT CASSYRGTIGTEAFF
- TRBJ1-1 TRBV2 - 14 TGTGCCAGCAGTCGGGGCCGGGTTAACACTGAAGCTTTCTTT CASSRGRVNTEAFF
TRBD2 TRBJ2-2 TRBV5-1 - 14 TGCGCCAGCAGCCCAGTAGCGGGAACCGGGGAGCTGTTTTTT CASSPVAGTGELFF
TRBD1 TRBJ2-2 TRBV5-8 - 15 TGTGCCAGCAGGACCGGGACAGCGAACACCGGGGAGCTGTTTTTT CASRTGTANTGELFF
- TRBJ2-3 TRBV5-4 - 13 TGTGCCAGCAGCTTCGTGGGGACAGATACGCAGTATTTT CASSFVGTDTQYF
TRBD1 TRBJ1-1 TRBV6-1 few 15 TGTGCCAGCAGTGAGAGGGGACAGGTGAGGGCTGAAGCTTTCTTT CASSERGQVRAEAFF